The TCR beta chain under discussion was sequenced for a study of OX40 agonist ivuxolimab in advanced cancers. Study-wide results and caveats: CD4+ T cells averaged fewer expanded clones than CD8+ T cells. Dosing at 0.1 to 3.0 mg/kg was accompanied by clonal expansion of CD4+ and CD8+ blood T cells by week 6.

Trimming cost V 5 bases and J 5 bases; bases outside gene matches: 12. CDR3 size: 16 residues. Germline V gives CDR1 SGHNT, CDR2 YENEEA. Profiling relied on immunoSEQ multiplex PCR, and the TCRdb table lists in-frame clones only, not all of them. The top ten hold roughly 15% of the sample, which has roughly 14,000 clones, about 80% seen once. This clone was detected a few times. Its antigen is still unknown. This sequence was found in an adult with an advanced solid tumor such as melanoma, head and neck, liver or kidney cancer. The genes are TRBV11-3 and TRBJ2-5; the match to TRBD2 covers 9 bases. This material consisted of CD4+ or CD8+ T cells sorted from blood, taken in a trial of the OX40 agonist ivuxolimab. The CDR3 DNA is TGTGCCAGCAGCCCCTTTGGGCGGGAGGGCGGCGAGACCCAGTACTTC. It is translated as CASSPFGREGGETQYF. The full variable domain, its missing parts supplied by reference TRBV11-3 and TRBJ2-5, is EAGVVQSPRYKIIEKKQPVAFWCNPISGHNTLYWYLQNLGQGPELLIRYENEEAVDDSQLPKDRFSAERLKGVDSTLKIQPAELGDSAVYLCASSPFGREGGETQYFGPGTRLLVL.